Included here is one TCR beta chain sequence, with context. Generated by immunoSEQ multiplex PCR, the TCRdb table keeps only in-frame clones and is missing some. Of just over 95,000 clones in the sample, about 80% were seen once. This CDR3 contains 15 residues. The V end lost 2 bases, the J end lost 5 bases, and 13 bases lay between the germline ends. Germline CDR1 is SEHNR and CDR2 is FQNEAQ (reference sequence). The data originate from a study of blood T cell repertoires in COVID-19. Sequencing was done on a sample of peripheral blood. The V gene is TRBV7-9, the J gene TRBJ2-1; weak D call: TRBD1 (8 bases). This TCR was sampled from a man in his sixties with acute or convalescent COVID-19. The CDR3 DNA sequence: TGTGCCAGCAGCTTAAGCGGGACAGGAGACAATGAGCAGTTCTTC. Its protein is CASSLSGTGDNEQFF.